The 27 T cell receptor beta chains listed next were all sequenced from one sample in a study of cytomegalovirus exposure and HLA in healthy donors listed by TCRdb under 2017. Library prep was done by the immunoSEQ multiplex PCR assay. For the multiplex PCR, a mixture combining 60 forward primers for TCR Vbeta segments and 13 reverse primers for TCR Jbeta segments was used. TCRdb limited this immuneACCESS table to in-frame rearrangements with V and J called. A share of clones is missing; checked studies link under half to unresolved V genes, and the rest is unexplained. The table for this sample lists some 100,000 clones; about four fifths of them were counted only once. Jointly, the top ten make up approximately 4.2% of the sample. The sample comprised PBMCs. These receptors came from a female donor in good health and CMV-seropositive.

In nucleotides, the CDR3 is TGTGCCAGCGGACTAGGCTACAATGAGCAGTTCTTC. Protein: CASGLGYNEQFF. The chain is built from TRBV6-1 and TRBJ2-1, with 7 nucleotides matching TRBD2. The CDR3 sequence is 12 residues long. The V segment lost 8 bases and the J segment 3 bases; nucleotides outside the gene matches: 1. Per germline, CDR1 MNHNS and CDR2 SASEGT.

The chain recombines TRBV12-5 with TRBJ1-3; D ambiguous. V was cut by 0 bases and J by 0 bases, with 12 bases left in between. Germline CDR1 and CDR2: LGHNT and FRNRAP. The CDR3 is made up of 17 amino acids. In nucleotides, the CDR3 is TGTGCTAGTGGTTTGGTACTCGGCACTAGCTCTGGAAACACCATATATTTT. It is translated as CASGLVLGTSSGNTIYF.

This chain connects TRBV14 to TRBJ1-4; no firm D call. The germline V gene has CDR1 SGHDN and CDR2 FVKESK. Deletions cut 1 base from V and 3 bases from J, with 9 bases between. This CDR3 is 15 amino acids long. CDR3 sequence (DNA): TGTGCCAGCAGCCAAGGGGCCTCTCCTAATGAAAAACTGTTTTTT. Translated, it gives CASSQGASPNEKLFF.

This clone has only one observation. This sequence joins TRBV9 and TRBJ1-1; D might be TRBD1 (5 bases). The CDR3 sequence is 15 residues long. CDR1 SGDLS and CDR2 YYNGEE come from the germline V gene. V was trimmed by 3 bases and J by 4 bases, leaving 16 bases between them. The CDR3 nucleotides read TGTGCCAGCAGCGCGATCCAGGGTGGTCGCACTGAAGCTTTCTTT. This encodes CASSAIQGGRTEAFF.

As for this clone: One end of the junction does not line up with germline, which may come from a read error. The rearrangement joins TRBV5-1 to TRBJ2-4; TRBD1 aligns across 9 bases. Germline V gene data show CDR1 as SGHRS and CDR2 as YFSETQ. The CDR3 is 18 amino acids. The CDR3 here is CASSLPLTGGIDKNSQYF. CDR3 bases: TGCGCCAGCAGCTTACCCCTGACAGGGGGGATCGACAAAAACAGTCAGTACTTC.

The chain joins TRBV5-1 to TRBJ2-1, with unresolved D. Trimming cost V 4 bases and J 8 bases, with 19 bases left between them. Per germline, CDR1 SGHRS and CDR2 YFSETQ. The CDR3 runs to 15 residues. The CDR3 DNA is TGCGCCAGCAGCCCGCCAGGCCCCTACACGGATGAGCAGTTCTTC. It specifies CASSPPGPYTDEQFF.

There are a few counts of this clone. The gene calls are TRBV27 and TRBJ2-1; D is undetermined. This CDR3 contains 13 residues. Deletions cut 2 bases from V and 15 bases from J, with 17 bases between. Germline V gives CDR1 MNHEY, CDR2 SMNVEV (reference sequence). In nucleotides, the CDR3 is TGTGCCAGCAGTTTAAATTGGGCAGGAATGGGGTTCTTC. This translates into CASSLNWAGMGFF.

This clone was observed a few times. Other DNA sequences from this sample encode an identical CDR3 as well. CDR3 sequence reads: CASSLQGNQPQHF. Here the CDR3 DNA reads TGTGCCAGCAGTTTACAGGGGAATCAGCCCCAGCATTTT. The chain uses TRBV6-5 and TRBJ1-5; TRBD1 agrees at 7 bases. The CDR3 is made up of 13 amino acids. CDR1 and CDR2 (germline): MNHEY, SVGAGI. Losses at the gene ends were 4 bases for V and 4 bases for J; bases not matched to a gene: 1.

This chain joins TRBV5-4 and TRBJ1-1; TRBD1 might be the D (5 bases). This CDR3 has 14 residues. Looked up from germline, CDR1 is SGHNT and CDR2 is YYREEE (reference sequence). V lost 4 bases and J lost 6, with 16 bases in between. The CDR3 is CASSPGGREAEAFF. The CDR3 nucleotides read TGTGCCAGCAGCCCGGGGGGTAGGGAGGCTGAAGCTTTCTTT. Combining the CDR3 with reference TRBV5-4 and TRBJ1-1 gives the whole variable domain ETGVTQSPTHLIKTRGQQVTLRCSSQSGHNTVSWYQQALGQGPQFIFQYYREEENGRGNFPPRFSGLQFPNYSSELNVNALELDDSALYLCASSPGGREAEAFFGQGTRLTVV.

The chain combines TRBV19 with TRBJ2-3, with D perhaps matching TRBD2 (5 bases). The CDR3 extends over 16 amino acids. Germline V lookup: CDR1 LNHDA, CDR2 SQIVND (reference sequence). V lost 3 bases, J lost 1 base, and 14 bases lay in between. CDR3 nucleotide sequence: TGTGCCAGTAGTATGGGCAGAGGGTTCCGCACAGATACGCAGTATTTT. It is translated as CASSMGRGFRTDTQYF.

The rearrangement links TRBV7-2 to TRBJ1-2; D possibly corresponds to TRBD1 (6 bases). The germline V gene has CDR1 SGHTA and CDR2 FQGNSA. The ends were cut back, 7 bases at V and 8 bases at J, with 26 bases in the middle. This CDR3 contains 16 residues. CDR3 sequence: CASIPRGRGEVGGYTF. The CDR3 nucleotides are TGTGCCAGCATCCCCAGGGGACGGGGGGAAGTGGGGGGCTACACCTTC. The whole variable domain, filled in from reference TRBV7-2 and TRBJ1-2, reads GAGVSQSPSNKVTEKGKDVELRCDPISGHTALYWYRQSLGQGLEFLIYFQGNSAPDKSGLPSDRFSAERTGGSVSTLTIQRTQQEDSAVYLCASIPRGRGEVGGYTFGSGTRLTVV.

For the CDR3, the DNA is TGTGCCAGTAGTATCCTGGCAGAATCATATAGCAATCAGCCCCAGCATTTT. It is translated as CASSILAESYSNQPQHF. The chain combines TRBV19 with TRBJ1-5; D unclear. From germline, CDR1 is LNHDA and CDR2 SQIVND (reference sequence). V lost 3 bases and J lost 0, with 15 bases in between. This CDR3 is built from 17 residues. Filled out from reference TRBV19 and TRBJ1-5, the complete variable domain reads DGGITQSPKYLFRKEGQNVTLSCEQNLNHDAMYWYRQDPGQGLRLIYYSQIVNDFQKGDIAEGYSVSREKKESFPLTVTSAQKNPTAFYLCASSILAESYSNQPQHFGDGTRLSIL.

CDR3 residues: CASSLTGGNTEAFF. CDR3 DNA: TGTGCCAGCAGCTTGACAGGTGGGAACACTGAAGCTTTCTTT. The rearrangement joins TRBV7-2 to TRBJ1-1; D may be TRBD1 (6 bases). Deletions cut 3 bases from V and 1 base from J, with 9 bases between. CDR1 and CDR2 from the germline V gene are SGHTA and FQGNSA. The CDR3 spans 14 residues.

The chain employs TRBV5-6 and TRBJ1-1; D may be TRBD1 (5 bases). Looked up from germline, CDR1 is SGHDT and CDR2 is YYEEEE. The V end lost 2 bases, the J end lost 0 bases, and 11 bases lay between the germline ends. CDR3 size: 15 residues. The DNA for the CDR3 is TGTGCCAGCAGCTTAGGTCAGGGTATGAACACTGAAGCTTTCTTT. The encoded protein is CASSLGQGMNTEAFF.

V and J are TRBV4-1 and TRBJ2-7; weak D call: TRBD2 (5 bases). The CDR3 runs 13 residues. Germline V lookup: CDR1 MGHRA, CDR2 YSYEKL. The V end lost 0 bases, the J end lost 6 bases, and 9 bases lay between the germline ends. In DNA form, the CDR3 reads TGCGCCAGCAGCCAAGATCCTGCGGGCGAGCAGTACTTC. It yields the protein CASSQDPAGEQYF.

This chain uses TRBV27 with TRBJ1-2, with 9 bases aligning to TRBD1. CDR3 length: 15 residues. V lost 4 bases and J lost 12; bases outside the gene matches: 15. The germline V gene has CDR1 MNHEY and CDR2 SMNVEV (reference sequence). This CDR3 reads CASSSQGTGRRFDTF. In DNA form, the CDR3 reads TGTGCCAGCAGTTCTCAGGGGACAGGGAGAAGGTTTGACACCTTC.

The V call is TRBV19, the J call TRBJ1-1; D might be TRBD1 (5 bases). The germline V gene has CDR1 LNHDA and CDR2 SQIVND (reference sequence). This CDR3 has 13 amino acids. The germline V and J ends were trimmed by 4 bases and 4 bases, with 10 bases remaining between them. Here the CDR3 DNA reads TGTGCCAGTAGTACCCTAGGGGCCACTGAAGCTTTCTTT. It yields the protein CASSTLGATEAFF.

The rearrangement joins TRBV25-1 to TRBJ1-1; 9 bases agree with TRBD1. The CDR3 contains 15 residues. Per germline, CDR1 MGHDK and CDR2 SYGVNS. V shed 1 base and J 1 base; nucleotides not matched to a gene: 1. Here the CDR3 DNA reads TGTGCCAGCAGTGAATGGGGACAGGGGAACACTGAAGCTTTCTTT. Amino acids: CASSEWGQGNTEAFF. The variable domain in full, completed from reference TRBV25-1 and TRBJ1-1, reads EADIYQTPRYLVIGTGKKITLECSQTMGHDKMYWYQQDPGMELHLIHYSYGVNSTEKGDLSSESTVSRIRTEHFPLTLESARPSHTSQYLCASSEWGQGNTEAFFGQGTRLTVV.

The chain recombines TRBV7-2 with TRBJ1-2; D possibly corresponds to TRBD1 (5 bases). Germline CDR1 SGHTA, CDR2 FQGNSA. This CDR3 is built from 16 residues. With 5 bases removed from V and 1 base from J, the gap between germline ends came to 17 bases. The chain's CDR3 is CASSLGGTRDNYGYTF. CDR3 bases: TGTGCCAGCAGCCTCGGGGGGACCAGAGATAACTATGGCTACACCTTC.

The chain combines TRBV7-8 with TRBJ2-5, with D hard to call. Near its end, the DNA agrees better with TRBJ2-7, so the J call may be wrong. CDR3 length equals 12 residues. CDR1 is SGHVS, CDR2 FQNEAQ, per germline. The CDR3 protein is CASSLDLYEQYF. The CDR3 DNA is TGTGCCAGCAGCTTAGACCTCTACGAGCAGTACTTC.

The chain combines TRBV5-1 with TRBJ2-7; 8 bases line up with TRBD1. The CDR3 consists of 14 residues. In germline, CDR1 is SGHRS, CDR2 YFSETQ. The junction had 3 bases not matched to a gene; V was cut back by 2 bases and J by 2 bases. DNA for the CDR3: TGCGCCAGCAGCTTACAGGGGGGAGCCTACGAGCAGTACTTC. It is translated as CASSLQGGAYEQYF.

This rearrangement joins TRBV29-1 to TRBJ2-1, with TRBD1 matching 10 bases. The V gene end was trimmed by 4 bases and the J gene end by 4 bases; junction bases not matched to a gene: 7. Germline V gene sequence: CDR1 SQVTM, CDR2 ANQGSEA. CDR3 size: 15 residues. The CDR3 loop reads CSVAKTGGEYNEQFF. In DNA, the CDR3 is TGCAGCGTTGCCAAGACAGGGGGCGAATACAATGAGCAGTTCTTC.

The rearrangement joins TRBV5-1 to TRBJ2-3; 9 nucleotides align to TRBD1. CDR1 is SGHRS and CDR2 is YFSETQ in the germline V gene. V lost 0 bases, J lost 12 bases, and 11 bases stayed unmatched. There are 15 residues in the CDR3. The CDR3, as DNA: TGCGCCAGCAGCTTGGCCCTGACAGGGGGGAGGAAACAGTATTTT. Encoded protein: CASSLALTGGRKQYF.

The CDR3 loop reads CASSEARAGGNEQYF. In nucleotides, the CDR3 is TGTGCCAGCAGTGAAGCGCGAGCAGGGGGCAACGAGCAGTACTTC. This rearrangement joins TRBV6-1 to TRBJ2-7, with 8 bases identical to TRBD1. Germline V gene sequence: CDR1 MNHNS, CDR2 SASEGT. The CDR3 loop spans 15 amino acids. The V gene end was trimmed by 0 bases and the J gene end by 5 bases; junction bases not matched to a gene: 6.

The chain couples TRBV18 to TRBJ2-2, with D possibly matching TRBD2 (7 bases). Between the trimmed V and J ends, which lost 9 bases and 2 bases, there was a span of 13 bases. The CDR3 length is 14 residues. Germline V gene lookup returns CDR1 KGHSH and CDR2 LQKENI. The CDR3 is CASRGDTNTGELFF. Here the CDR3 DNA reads TGTGCCAGTCGGGGGGACACTAACACCGGGGAGCTGTTTTTT.

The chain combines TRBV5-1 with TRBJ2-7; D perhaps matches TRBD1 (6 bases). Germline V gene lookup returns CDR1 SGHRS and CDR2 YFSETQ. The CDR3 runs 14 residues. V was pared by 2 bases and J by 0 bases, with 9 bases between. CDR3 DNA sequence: TGCGCCAGCAGCTTCGGGACAAACTCCTACGAGCAGTACTTC. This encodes CASSFGTNSYEQYF.

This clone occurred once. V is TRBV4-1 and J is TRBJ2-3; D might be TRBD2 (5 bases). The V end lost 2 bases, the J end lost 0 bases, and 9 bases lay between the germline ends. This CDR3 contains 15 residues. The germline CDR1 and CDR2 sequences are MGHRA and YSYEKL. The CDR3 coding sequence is TGCGCCAGCAGCCAACGGCGGGTTAGCACAGATACGCAGTATTTT. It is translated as CASSQRRVSTDTQYF.